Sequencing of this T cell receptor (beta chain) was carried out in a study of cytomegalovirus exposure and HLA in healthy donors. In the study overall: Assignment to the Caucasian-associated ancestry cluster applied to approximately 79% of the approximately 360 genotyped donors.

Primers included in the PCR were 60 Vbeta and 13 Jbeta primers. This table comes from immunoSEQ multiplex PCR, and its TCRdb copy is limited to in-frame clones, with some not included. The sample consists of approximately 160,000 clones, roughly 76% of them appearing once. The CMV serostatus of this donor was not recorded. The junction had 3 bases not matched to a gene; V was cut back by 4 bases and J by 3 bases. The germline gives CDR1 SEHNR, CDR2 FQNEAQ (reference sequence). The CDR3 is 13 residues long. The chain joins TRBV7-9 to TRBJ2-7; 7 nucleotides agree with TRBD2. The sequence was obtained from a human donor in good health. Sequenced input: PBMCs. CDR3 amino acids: CASSSRTSYEQYF. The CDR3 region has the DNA TGTGCCAGCAGCTCCCGGACTAGCTACGAGCAGTACTTC.